This T cell receptor beta chain was profiled in a study of cytomegalovirus exposure and HLA in healthy donors. Turning to the study itself: Among a few hundred genotyped donors, around 80% fell in the Caucasian-associated ancestry cluster. Study observations and caveats: Generally TCR sequences proved uncommon, though certain public TCRs appeared in numerous donors. Researchers left out some V segments, among them TRBV6-2 and TRBV6-3, as indistinguishable.

As regards this clone: Its antigen is not identified.

Germline CDR1 SGHDT, CDR2 YYEEEE. The CDR3 is 14 residues long. V lost 2 bases, J lost 9 bases, and 8 bases stayed unmatched. Amplification used 60 Vbeta primers and 13 Jbeta primers. Clones were sequenced by immunoSEQ multiplex PCR, and TCRdb holds only the in-frame ones, with some missing. The repertoire includes approximately 150,000 clones, 81% of them detected once, and roughly 5% sits in the top ten. This receptor was identified in a woman aged 18 to 35 in good health and CMV-seropositive. Material for sequencing was PBMCs. V is TRBV5-6 and J is TRBJ1-5, with TRBD1 matching 7 bases. The CDR3 DNA follows: TGTGCCAGCAGCTTCGGAGGGGGCGACGGGCCCCAGCATTTT. This sequence encodes CASSFGGGDGPQHF. The full variable domain, with the rest looked up from reference TRBV5-6 and TRBJ1-5, is DAGVTQSPTHLIKTRGQQVTLRCSPKSGHDTVSWYQQALGQGPQFIFQYYEEEERQRGNFPDRFSGHQFPNYSSELNVNALLLGDSALYLCASSFGGGDGPQHFGDGTRLSIL.